This T cell receptor (beta chain) was sequenced in a study of response to subunit inactivated influenza vaccine. Study results and limitations: Every seasonal influenza vaccination brings in few new T cells, the authors suggested.

Points on this clonotype: Its antigen is unidentified.

Each CDR3 protein gets one entry after TCRdb re-called the RT-PCR reads with MiXCR. This sample has a few hundred thousand distinct CDR3 sequences; about 14% occur once, and the top ten carry roughly 11%. V dropped 4 bases and J dropped 3; count of bases not matched to a gene: 10. CDR3 length: 16 residues. Per germline, CDR1 SGHVS and CDR2 FQNEAQ. This clonotype was obtained from a man aged 45-60 years who received an inactivated influenza vaccine. J is TRBJ1-2 and V is TRBV7-8; TRBD1 matches 8 bases. The sample here was PBMCs from blood, taken 12 days after vaccination. The CDR3 protein is CASSYPLTGEDYGYTF. The DNA for the CDR3 is TGTGCCAGCAGCTATCCCTTGACAGGGGAGGACTATGGCTACACCTTC.